This TCR beta chain was sequenced during a study of blood T cell repertoires in COVID-19. Looking at the study overall: From T cells, B-cell-depleted T cells, or PBMCs came the material, which was cDNA or gDNA.

The CDR3 runs to 15 residues. CDR1 and CDR2 (germline): SNHLY, FYNNEI. Losses at the gene ends were 8 bases for V and 7 bases for J; bases not matched to a gene: 9. Assay: immunoSEQ multiplex PCR; the TCRdb copy retains only in-frame clones and omits some. This table has around 150,000 clones, roughly nine tenths appearing once. Sequencing was performed on peripheral blood. This TCR came from a woman aged 60 to 75 with active COVID-19. The chain uses TRBV2 and TRBJ2-2; TRBD1 matches 11 bases. The CDR3 sequence is CASPGQGADGGELFF. The CDR3 DNA sequence: TGTGCCAGCCCTGGACAGGGGGCAGACGGCGGGGAGCTGTTTTTT.